One sample yielded the 8 T cell receptor beta chains listed below, sequenced in a study of OX40 agonist ivuxolimab in advanced cancers. Data came from immunoSEQ multiplex PCR; TCRdb stores just in-frame clones and leaves some out. The sample lists approximately 38,000 clones; about nine tenths were seen once. The sample here was CD4+ or CD8+ T cells sorted from blood, taken in a trial of the OX40 agonist ivuxolimab. Source of these receptors: an adult with an advanced solid tumor such as melanoma, head and neck, liver or kidney cancer.

This sequence joins TRBV19 and TRBJ1-6; no clear D gene. Trimming left V 7 bases short and J 7 bases short, with 17 bases between. The CDR3 loop spans 15 amino acids. CDR1 is LNHDA and CDR2 is SQIVND in the germline V gene (reference sequence). CDR3 in amino acids: CASKFAGRENSPLHF. Here the CDR3 DNA reads TGTGCCAGTAAGTTTGCAGGACGGGAAAATTCACCCCTCCACTTT.

This chain connects TRBV7-3 to TRBJ2-1, with 9 positions matching TRBD1. CDR1 and CDR2 from the germline V gene are SGHTA and FQGTGA. J gave up 6 bases and V 5 bases, and 14 bases lay outside the gene matches. The CDR3 sequence is 17 residues long. The CDR3 spells CASSLYPGQGFSNEQFF. For the CDR3, the DNA is TGTGCCAGCAGCCTGTACCCGGGACAGGGTTTTTCCAATGAGCAGTTCTTC.

The chain has TRBV7-9 and TRBJ2-1; 7 bases are a match to TRBD1. Germline V CDR1 and CDR2: SEHNR, FQNEAQ (reference sequence). This CDR3 is built from 16 residues. The V and J ends lost 6 bases and 0 bases, in that order; junction bases with no gene match: 8. DNA for the CDR3: TGTGCCAGCAGAGATATAAAGGGGGCCTCCTACAATGAGCAGTTCTTC. Translating it yields CASRDIKGASYNEQFF.

V and J are TRBV12-5 and TRBJ2-7; 9 nucleotides align to TRBD1. Trimming at V came to 6 bases and at J to 1 base, leaving 7 bases not matched to a gene. Germline values: CDR1 LGHNT, CDR2 FRNRAP. This CDR3 has 15 amino acids. The CDR3 loop is CASGLGQGKSYEQYF. In DNA form, the CDR3 reads TGTGCTAGTGGCCTGGGACAGGGCAAATCCTACGAGCAGTACTTC.

This rearrangement joins TRBV7-2 to TRBJ2-3; 7 positions match TRBD2. From germline, CDR1 is SGHTA and CDR2 FQGNSA. The CDR3 extends over 17 amino acids. Trimming at V came to 6 bases and at J to 2 bases, leaving 14 bases not matched to a gene. Here the CDR3 reads CASRSTRSRGDTDTQYF. CDR3 nucleotide sequence: TGTGCCAGCAGATCAACCCGGTCCCGGGGGGACACAGATACGCAGTATTTT. The complete variable domain, with remaining parts taken from reference TRBV7-2 and TRBJ2-3, reads GAGVSQSPSNKVTEKGKDVELRCDPISGHTALYWYRQSLGQGLEFLIYFQGNSAPDKSGLPSDRFSAERTGGSVSTLTIQRTQQEDSAVYLCASRSTRSRGDTDTQYFGPGTRLTVL.

The chain employs TRBV7-9 and TRBJ1-2; TRBD1 aligns across 10 bases. Germline CDR1 and CDR2: SEHNR and FQNEAQ (reference sequence). The CDR3 covers 14 residues. V trimming: 5 bases; J trimming: 7 bases; junction bases outside the gene matches: 7. The CDR3 is CASSPTGGGRGYTF. CDR3 DNA sequence: TGTGCCAGCAGCCCGACAGGGGGCGGGCGTGGCTACACCTTC. The whole variable domain, remainder taken from reference TRBV7-9 and TRBJ1-2, is DTGVSQNPRHKITKRGQNVTFRCDPISEHNRLYWYRQTLGQGPEFLTYFQNEAQLEKSRLLSDRFSAERPKGSFSTLEIQRTEQGDSAMYLCASSPTGGGRGYTFGSGTRLTVV.

The sample holds one count of this clone. V usage is TRBV19 and J usage is TRBJ1-5; D is perhaps TRBD1 (5 bases). Trimming removed 0 bases at V and 8 bases at J, with 17 bases between. Germline CDR1 and CDR2: LNHDA and SQIVND (reference sequence). There are 16 residues in the CDR3. As DNA, the CDR3 is TGTGCCAGTAGTATAGATCGGGGACGGCAGTGGGAGCCCCAGCATTTT. It yields the protein CASSIDRGRQWEPQHF.

The V call is TRBV6-5, the J call TRBJ1-1; possible D gene TRBD1, 5 bases. Germline assignment: CDR1 MNHEY and CDR2 SVGAGI. There are 15 residues in the CDR3. With 6 bases removed from V and 4 bases from J, the gap between germline ends came to 18 bases. CDR3 loop: CASSPRGVPGTEAFF. DNA of the CDR3: TGTGCCAGCAGCCCGAGGGGCGTACCGGGCACTGAAGCTTTCTTT.